These 7 T cell receptor beta chains share one sample of origin, sequenced in a study of T cell changes during pregnancy in multiple sclerosis. The data were produced by immunoSEQ multiplex PCR, yet TCRdb's version contains in-frame clones alone and is incomplete. The repertoire includes fewer than 85,000 clones, over 90% of them detected once, and 2% to 2.5% sits in the top ten. The sample here was peripheral blood, taken in the third trimester of pregnancy. The origin of the receptors is a female donor with multiple sclerosis, enrolled in a pregnancy study.

The rearrangement joins TRBV13 to TRBJ2-7; 7 bases align to TRBD2. The CDR3 sequence is 15 residues long. J lost 3 bases, V lost 5 bases, and 10 bases had no gene match. Germline CDR1 is PRHDT and CDR2 is FYEKMQ (reference sequence). DNA of the CDR3: TGTGCCAGCAGCCCCTGGGGGGAGCGGGACTACGAGCAGTACTTC. As protein: CASSPWGERDYEQYF. The full variable domain, its missing parts supplied by reference TRBV13 and TRBJ2-7, is AAGVIQSPRHLIKEKRETATLKCYPIPRHDTVYWYQQGPGQDPQFLISFYEKMQSDKGSIPDRFSAQQFSDYHSELNMSSLELGDSALYFCASSPWGERDYEQYFGPGTRLTVT.

CDR3 nucleotides: TGCGCCAGCAGCGAAGGGGACAGGGGGAGAGAGACCCAGTACTTC. Translating gives CASSEGDRGRETQYF. V gene TRBV5-1 combines with J gene TRBJ2-5; 11 bases are a match to TRBD1. Germline CDR1 is SGHRS and CDR2 is YFSETQ. Trimming at V came to 4 bases and at J to 4 bases, leaving 6 bases not matched to a gene. The CDR3 has 15 residues.

This chain connects TRBV2 to TRBJ2-1; 8 nucleotides agree with TRBD2. The CDR3 sequence is 15 residues long. Germline assignment: CDR1 SNHLY and CDR2 FYNNEI. V gave up 6 bases and J gave up 3 bases; unmatched junction bases: 7. In DNA, the CDR3 is TGTGCCAGCAGGGGGTGGGCGGGGGGCTACAATGAGCAGTTCTTC. It codes for CASRGWAGGYNEQFF. The whole variable domain, filled in from reference TRBV2 and TRBJ2-1, reads EPEVTQTPSHQVTQMGQEVILRCVPISNHLYFYWYRQILGQKVEFLVSFYNNEISEKSEIFDDQFSVERPDGSNFTLKIRSTKLEDSAMYFCASRGWAGGYNEQFFGPGTRLTVL.

The rearrangement links TRBV5-4 to TRBJ2-5; 7 nucleotides align to TRBD2. V shed 3 bases, J shed 2 bases, and the junction held 1 base outside the gene matches. The CDR3 length is 13 residues. The germline V gene has CDR1 SGHNT and CDR2 YYREEE (reference sequence). The CDR3 here is CASSSRGQETQYF. For the CDR3, the DNA is TGTGCCAGCAGCTCGCGGGGGCAAGAGACCCAGTACTTC.

The genes are TRBV9 and TRBJ1-1; D unresolved. The V gene lost 4 bases and the J gene lost 0 bases, with 19 bases spanning the gap. The germline gives CDR1 SGDLS, CDR2 YYNGEE. CDR3 size: 17 residues. CDR3 DNA sequence: TGTGCCAGCAGCCTCAACCCCGGGGAGGGCATGAACACTGAAGCTTTCTTT. Translating gives CASSLNPGEGMNTEAFF.

The chain employs TRBV16 and TRBJ1-1, with D possibly TRBD1 on 6 matching bases. The CDR3 loop spans 15 amino acids. Germline-derived CDR1 and CDR2 are KGHSY and FQNENV. With 1 base removed from V and 0 bases from J, the gap between germline ends came to 9 bases. CDR3 region: CASSQFRGLNTEAFF. The DNA of the CDR3 is TGTGCCAGCAGCCAATTTAGGGGGTTGAACACTGAAGCTTTCTTT.

This rearrangement joins TRBV5-1 to TRBJ2-3; TRBD2 agrees at 8 bases. The germline CDR1 and CDR2 sequences are SGHRS and YFSETQ. The CDR3 length is 15 residues. The V gene end was trimmed by 0 bases and the J gene end by 4 bases; junction bases not matched to a gene: 4. In DNA form, the CDR3 reads TGCGCCAGCAGCTTGGATGGACTAGCATCAGATACGCAGTATTTT. Encoded protein: CASSLDGLASDTQYF.